The 11 T cell receptor beta chains listed next were all sequenced from one sample in a study of cytomegalovirus exposure and HLA in healthy donors. The PCR employed 60 Vbeta primers together with 13 Jbeta primers. The protocol was immunoSEQ multiplex PCR, while the TCRdb copy is restricted to in-frame clones and leaves out a portion. The table includes about 160,000 clones, over 60% detected once. The source material was PBMCs. The receptors were sampled from a woman between 45 and 65 years old in good health and CMV-seropositive.

This sequence joins TRBV29-1 and TRBJ2-5; D gene ambiguous. The length of the CDR3 is 11 residues. V was cut by 1 base and J by 11 bases, with 11 bases left in between. Germline CDR1 and CDR2: SQVTM and ANQGSEA. The chain's CDR3 is CSVEARDKQYF. The CDR3, as DNA: TGCAGCGTTGAAGCCCGAGATAAGCAGTACTTC.

Only a few counts were recorded for this clone. The CDR3 bases are TGTGCCAGCAGCTTTAGAGGACTAGCGGTTTACGAGCAGTACTTC. Translation: CASSFRGLAVYEQYF. The chain combines TRBV7-6 with TRBJ2-7; 10 positions agree with TRBD2. Germline values: CDR1 SGHVS, CDR2 FNYEAQ. Losses at the gene ends were 3 bases for V and 4 bases for J; bases not matched to a gene: 6. The CDR3 is 15 residues long.

This clone was detected a few times. This chain links TRBV29-1 with TRBJ1-1; D is perhaps TRBD1 (5 bases). From germline, CDR1 is SQVTM and CDR2 ANQGSEA. V lost 4 bases and J lost 3, with 12 bases in between. The CDR3 runs 13 residues. In DNA, the CDR3 is TGCAGCGTTGGAAGGGGAAGTGACACTGAAGCTTTCTTT. Residues: CSVGRGSDTEAFF.

This CDR3 reads CASSVEVLSDNEQFF. The CDR3 DNA sequence: TGTGCCAGCAGCGTAGAGGTTCTTAGCGACAATGAGCAGTTCTTC. V usage is TRBV9 and J usage is TRBJ2-1; possibly TRBD2 for D (5 bases). V dropped 0 bases and J dropped 5 bases, with 12 bases sitting between them. Germline V lookup: CDR1 SGDLS, CDR2 YYNGEE. The CDR3 covers 15 residues.

This sequence joins TRBV28 and TRBJ2-3; maybe TRBD2 (6 bases). The CDR3 spans 15 residues. The germline CDR1 and CDR2 sequences are MDHEN and SYDVKM. Deletions cut 6 bases from V and 9 bases from J, with 22 bases between. The CDR3 sequence is CASRDYGTPEGTQYF. In nucleotides, the CDR3 is TGTGCCAGCAGAGATTACGGGACTCCCGAGGGGACGCAGTATTTT.

The chain carries TRBV27 and TRBJ2-7; 7 bases fit TRBD1. This CDR3 spans 12 amino acids. Germline trimming cut 6 bases from V and 3 bases from J; bases unmatched to any gene: 2. Germline assignment: CDR1 MNHEY and CDR2 SMNVEV (reference sequence). The CDR3 coding sequence is TGTGCCAGCAGGGGGGACAGCTACGAGCAGTACTTC. It codes for CASRGDSYEQYF.

The CDR3 nucleotides are TGTGCCAGCAGCCAATTCTTACAGGGGAATAACAATGAGCAGTTCTTC. Its translation is CASSQFLQGNNNEQFF. This chain connects TRBV4-2 to TRBJ2-1; TRBD1 aligns across 7 bases. Looked up from germline, CDR1 is LGHNA and CDR2 is YNFKEQ. Trimming cost V 2 bases and J 5 bases; bases outside gene matches: 9. The CDR3 totals 16 residues.

In this sample, this clone turned up once. The rearrangement links TRBV5-1 to TRBJ1-1; maybe TRBD1 (5 bases). This CDR3 comprises 14 residues. Germline V gene lookup returns CDR1 SGHRS and CDR2 YFSETQ. The V end lost 5 bases, the J end lost 4 bases, and 15 bases lay between the germline ends. The DNA of the CDR3 is TGCGCCAGCAGGCGGGACGGCGGAAGCACTGAAGCTTTCTTT. It specifies CASRRDGGSTEAFF.

The V call is TRBV18, the J call TRBJ1-5, with 8 bases identical to TRBD1. The germline V gene has CDR1 KGHSH and CDR2 LQKENI. The V and J ends lost 1 base and 2 bases, in that order; junction bases with no gene match: 4. The CDR3 contains 16 residues. The CDR3 nucleotides read TGTGCCAGCTCACCACAAGGACAGGGAGGCAATCAGCCCCAGCATTTT. Protein sequence: CASSPQGQGGNQPQHF.

This sequence joins TRBV29-1 and TRBJ1-3; tentatively, D is TRBD1 (5 bases). CDR3 length equals 12 residues. Germline values: CDR1 SQVTM, CDR2 ANQGSEA. This CDR3 is CSWRGPGNTIYF. CDR3 coding DNA: TGCAGTTGGAGGGGTCCTGGAAACACCATATATTTT.

The chain is built from TRBV9 and TRBJ2-1; 10 positions agree with TRBD2. Trimming took 0 bases from V and 6 from J; bases not matched to a gene: 9. The CDR3 loop spans 17 amino acids. The germline CDR1 and CDR2 sequences are SGDLS and YYNGEE. CDR3 sequence reads: CASSVGASGGSSNEQFF. CDR3 sequence (DNA): TGTGCCAGCAGCGTAGGGGCTAGCGGGGGTAGTTCCAATGAGCAGTTCTTC.